The following is a T cell receptor beta chain sequence with its context. Its target antigen remains unknown. Base qualities are missing; no much larger clone stands one base away. This sample was taken from a study of control samples from healthy donors and cancer patients (TCRdb year 2020). The library was built by means of the immunoSEQ multiplex PCR assay. TCRdb mirrors the immuneACCESS table, restricted to in-frame sequences. Some clones are absent from its copies; in checked studies, under half trace to an unresolved V gene, and the reason for the others is unknown. The sample table contains over 85,000 clones; only one count was recorded for roughly 94% of them. The ten most abundant clones make up less than 2.5% of the sample. This receptor was obtained from a young woman in good health. Sequenced material: blood.

The DNA sequence follows: TGTGCCAGCAGCGTAGCCTACCAAGAGACCCAGTACTTC. This is translated as CASSVAYQETQYF. The rearranged segments are TRBV9 and TRBJ2-5; the D gene cannot be named for sure. CDR1 and CDR2 were assigned from the germline V gene as SGDLS and YYNGEE. There are 13 amino acids in the CDR3, from cysteine to phenylalanine inclusive. Here the CDR3 DNA is all that survives: 39 bases in frame from base 1. Trimming at the junction amounts to 0 bases on V and 0 bases on J, and the germline ends lie 3 bases apart.